This entry is about one T cell receptor (beta chain). Its antigen is currently unknown. One end of the junction does not line up with germline, which may come from a read error. This sample stems from a study of metastatic and nonmetastatic thyroid tumors. Looking at the study overall: Comparison of repertoires was carried out across blood and tumor or nodule tissue from malignant and benign thyroid patients. Points from the study as a whole: Within blood and tumor, benign nodules reportedly had significantly lower TCR beta diversity than malignant thyroid tumors did.

How the authors handled the data: To classify distant metastasis in papillary thyroid cancer, a model was built from CDR3 differences across clinicopathological groups. Via MiXCR, TCRdb re-called the PCR reads. The V and J calls, along with clone size, are taken from TCRdb and not from the paper's own processing. The data contain under 25,000 clones, approximately 22% of them seen just once; the ten biggest clones take up just over 8%. No treatment had been given to any patient before thyroid surgery. The sequence was collected from a female donor with papillary thyroid cancer or a benign thyroid nodule (not recorded which). Some clones in this sample may be carry-over from other donors' samples. Sequencing input: adjacent normal tissue.

CDR3: CASTPDRESNQPHHF. In DNA form, the CDR3 reads TGCGCCAGCACTCCCGACCGCGAAAGCAATCAGCCCCATCATTTT. V gene TRBV4-3 combines with J gene TRBJ1-5; D is unresolved. CDR1 and CDR2 from the germline V gene are LGHNA and YSLEER. The CDR3 has 15 amino acids.